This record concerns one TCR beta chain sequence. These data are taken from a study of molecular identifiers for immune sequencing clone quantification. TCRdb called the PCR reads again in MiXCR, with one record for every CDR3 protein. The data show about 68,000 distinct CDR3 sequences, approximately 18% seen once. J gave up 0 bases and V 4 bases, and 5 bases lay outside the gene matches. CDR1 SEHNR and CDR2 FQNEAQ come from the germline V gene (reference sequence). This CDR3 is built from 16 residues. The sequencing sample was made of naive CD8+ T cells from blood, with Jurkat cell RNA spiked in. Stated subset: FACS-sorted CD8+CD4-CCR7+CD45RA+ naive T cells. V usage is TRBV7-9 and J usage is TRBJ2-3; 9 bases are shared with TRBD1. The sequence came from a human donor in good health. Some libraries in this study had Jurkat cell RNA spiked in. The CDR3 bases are TGTGCCAGCAGCTACGGGACAGGGAGGAGCACAGATACGCAGTATTTT. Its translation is CASSYGTGRSTDTQYF.